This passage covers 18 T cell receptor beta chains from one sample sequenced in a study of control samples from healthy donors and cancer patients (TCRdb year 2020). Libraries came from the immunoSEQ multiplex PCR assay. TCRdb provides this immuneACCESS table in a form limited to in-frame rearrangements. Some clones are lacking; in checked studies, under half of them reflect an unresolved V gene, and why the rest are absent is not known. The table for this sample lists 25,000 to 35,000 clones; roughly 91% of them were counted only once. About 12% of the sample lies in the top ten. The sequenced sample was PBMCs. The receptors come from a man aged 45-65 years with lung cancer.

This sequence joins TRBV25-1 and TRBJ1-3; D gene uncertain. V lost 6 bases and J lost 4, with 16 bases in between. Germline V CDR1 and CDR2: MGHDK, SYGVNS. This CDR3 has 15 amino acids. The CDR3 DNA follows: TGTGCCAGCAGCGATCCTACTCGAGGCGGAAACACCATATATTTT. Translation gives CASSDPTRGGNTIYF. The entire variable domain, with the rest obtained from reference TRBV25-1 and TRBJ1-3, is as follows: EADIYQTPRYLVIGTGKKITLECSQTMGHDKMYWYQQDPGMELHLIHYSYGVNSTEKGDLSSESTVSRIRTEHFPLTLESARPSHTSQYLCASSDPTRGGNTIYFGEGSWLTVV.

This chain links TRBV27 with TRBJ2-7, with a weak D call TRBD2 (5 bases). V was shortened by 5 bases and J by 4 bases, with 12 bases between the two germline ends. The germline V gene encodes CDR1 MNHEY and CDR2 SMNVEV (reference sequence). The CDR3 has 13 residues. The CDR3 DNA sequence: TGTGCCAGCAGTAACAGCCCGGGATACGAGCAGTACTTC. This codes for CASSNSPGYEQYF.

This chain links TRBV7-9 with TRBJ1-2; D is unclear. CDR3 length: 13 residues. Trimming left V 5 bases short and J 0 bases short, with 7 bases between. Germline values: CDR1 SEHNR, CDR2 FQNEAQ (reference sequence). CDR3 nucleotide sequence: TGTGCCAGCAGCCCCGGGGCTAACTATGGCTACACCTTC. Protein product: CASSPGANYGYTF.

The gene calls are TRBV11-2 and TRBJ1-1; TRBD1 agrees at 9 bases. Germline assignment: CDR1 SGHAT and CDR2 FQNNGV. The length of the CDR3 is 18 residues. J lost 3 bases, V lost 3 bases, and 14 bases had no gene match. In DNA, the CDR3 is TGTGCCAGCAGCTTCCTACAGGGGGCGATCCAAGAGGACACTGAAGCTTTCTTT. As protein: CASSFLQGAIQEDTEAFF.

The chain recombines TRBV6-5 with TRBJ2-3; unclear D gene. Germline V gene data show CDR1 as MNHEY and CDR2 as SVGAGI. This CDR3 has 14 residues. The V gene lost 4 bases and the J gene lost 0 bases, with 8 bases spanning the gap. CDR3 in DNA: TGTGCCAGCAGTTCCGACAAGAGCACAGATACGCAGTATTTT. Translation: CASSSDKSTDTQYF.

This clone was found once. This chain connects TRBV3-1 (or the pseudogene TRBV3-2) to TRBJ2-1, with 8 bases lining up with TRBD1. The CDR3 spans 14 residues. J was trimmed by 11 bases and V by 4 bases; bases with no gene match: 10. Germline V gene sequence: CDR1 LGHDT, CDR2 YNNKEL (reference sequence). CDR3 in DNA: TGTGCCAGCAGCCCCTCAGGGGGCCAGGGACAGCAGTTCTTC. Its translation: CASSPSGGQGQQFF.

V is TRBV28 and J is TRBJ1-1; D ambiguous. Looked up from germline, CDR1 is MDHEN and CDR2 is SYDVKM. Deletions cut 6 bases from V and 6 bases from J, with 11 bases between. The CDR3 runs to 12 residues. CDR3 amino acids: CASRVLGSEAFF. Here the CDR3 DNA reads TGTGCCAGCAGGGTCCTAGGATCTGAAGCTTTCTTT.

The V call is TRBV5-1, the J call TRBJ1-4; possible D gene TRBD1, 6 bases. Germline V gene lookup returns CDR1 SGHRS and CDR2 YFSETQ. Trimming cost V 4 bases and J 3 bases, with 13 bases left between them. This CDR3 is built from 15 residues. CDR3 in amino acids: CASSPGGQSNEKLFF. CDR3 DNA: TGCGCCAGCAGCCCGGGGGGGCAGTCTAATGAAAAACTGTTTTTT.

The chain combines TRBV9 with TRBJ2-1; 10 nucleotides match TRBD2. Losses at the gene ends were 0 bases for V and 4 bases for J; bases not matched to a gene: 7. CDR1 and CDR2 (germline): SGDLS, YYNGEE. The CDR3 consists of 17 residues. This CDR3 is CASSVGVAGGHYNEQFF. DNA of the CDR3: TGTGCCAGCAGCGTAGGGGTAGCGGGGGGCCATTACAATGAGCAGTTCTTC. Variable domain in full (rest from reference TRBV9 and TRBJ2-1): DSGVTQTPKHLITATGQRVTLRCSPRSGDLSVYWYQQSLDQGLQFLIQYYNGEERAKGNILERFSAQQFPDLHSELNLSSLELGDSALYFCASSVGVAGGHYNEQFFGPGTRLTVL.

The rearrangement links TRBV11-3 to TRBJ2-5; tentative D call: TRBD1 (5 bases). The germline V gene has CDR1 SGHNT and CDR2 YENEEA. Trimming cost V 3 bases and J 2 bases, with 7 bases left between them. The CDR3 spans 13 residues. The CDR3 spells CASSLRTQETQYF. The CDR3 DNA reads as TGTGCCAGCAGCTTGAGGACACAAGAGACCCAGTACTTC.

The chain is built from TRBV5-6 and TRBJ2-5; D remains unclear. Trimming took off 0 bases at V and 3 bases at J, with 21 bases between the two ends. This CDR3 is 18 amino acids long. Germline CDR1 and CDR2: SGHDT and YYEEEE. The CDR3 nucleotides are TGTGCCAGCAGCTTGGTCTCTCGGGTTTCTCCCTCAAAAGAGACCCAGTACTTC. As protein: CASSLVSRVSPSKETQYF.

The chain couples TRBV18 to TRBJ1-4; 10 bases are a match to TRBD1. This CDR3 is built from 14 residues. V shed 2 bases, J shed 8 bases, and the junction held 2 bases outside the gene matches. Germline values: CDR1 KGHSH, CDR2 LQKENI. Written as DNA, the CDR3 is TGTGCCAGCTCACCAACGGACAGGGGGGAAAAACTGTTTTTT. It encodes CASSPTDRGEKLFF.

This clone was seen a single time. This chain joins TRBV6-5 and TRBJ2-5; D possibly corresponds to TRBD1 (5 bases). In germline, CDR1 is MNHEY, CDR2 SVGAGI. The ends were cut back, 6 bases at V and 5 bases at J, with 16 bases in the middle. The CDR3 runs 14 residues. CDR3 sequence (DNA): TGTGCCAGCAGGCCACAGGTGGCTGGGGAGACCCAGTACTTC. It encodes CASRPQVAGETQYF.

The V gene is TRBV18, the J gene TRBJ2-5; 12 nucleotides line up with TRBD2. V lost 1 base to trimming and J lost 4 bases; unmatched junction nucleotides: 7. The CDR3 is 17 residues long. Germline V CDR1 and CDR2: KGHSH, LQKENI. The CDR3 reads CASSPRASGGAGETQYF. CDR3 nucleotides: TGTGCCAGCTCACCACGGGCTAGCGGGGGGGCCGGAGAGACCCAGTACTTC.

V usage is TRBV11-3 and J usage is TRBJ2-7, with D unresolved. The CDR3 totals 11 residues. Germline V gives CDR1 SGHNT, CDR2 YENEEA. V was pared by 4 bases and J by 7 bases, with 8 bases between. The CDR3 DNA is TGTGCCAGCAGCTCCGGTTCTGAGCAGTACTTC. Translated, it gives CASSSGSEQYF.

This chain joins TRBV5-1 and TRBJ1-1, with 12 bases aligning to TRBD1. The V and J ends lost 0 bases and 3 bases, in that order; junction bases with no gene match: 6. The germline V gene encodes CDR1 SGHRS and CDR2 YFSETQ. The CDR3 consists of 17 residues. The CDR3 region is CASSLAGTGGAHTEAFF. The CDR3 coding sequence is TGCGCCAGCAGCTTGGCGGGGACAGGGGGCGCCCACACTGAAGCTTTCTTT.

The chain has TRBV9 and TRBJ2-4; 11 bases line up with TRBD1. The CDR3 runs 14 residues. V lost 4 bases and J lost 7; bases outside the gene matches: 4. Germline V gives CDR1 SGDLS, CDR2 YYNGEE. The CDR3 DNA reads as TGTGCCAGCAGCCCCCGGGACAGGGGGAACATTCAGTACTTC. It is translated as CASSPRDRGNIQYF.

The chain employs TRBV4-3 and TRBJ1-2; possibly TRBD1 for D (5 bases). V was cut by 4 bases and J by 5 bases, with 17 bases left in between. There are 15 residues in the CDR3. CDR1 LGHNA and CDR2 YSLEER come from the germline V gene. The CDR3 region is CASSRQGANPYGYTF. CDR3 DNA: TGCGCCAGCAGCCGTCAGGGCGCGAACCCGTATGGCTACACCTTC.